The 11 T cell receptor beta chains reported below all come from one sample, sequenced in a study of T cells in Graves' hyperthyroidism and ophthalmopathy. The investigators amplified TCR beta CDR3 regions from RNA transcripts. The HTBI primer set drove a first-round RT-PCR of the TCR CDR3. A single record per CDR3 protein comes from TCRdb applying MiXCR to the multiplex PCR reads. Of roughly 200,000 distinct CDR3 sequences in the sample, around a sixth were seen once. Sequenced material: blood. Receptors were obtained from a woman aged 50 to 60 with Graves' hyperthyroidism.

At least ten counts were recorded for this clonotype. The chain is built from TRBV12-3 or TRBV12-4 and TRBJ1-1, with a tentative D call TRBD1 (5 bases). The V end lost 6 bases, the J end lost 3 bases, and 17 bases lay between the germline ends. The CDR3 has 15 residues. This chain's CDR3 is CASSRVGAGHTEAFF. CDR3 nucleotide sequence: TGTGCCAGCAGCAGAGTCGGGGCAGGGCACACTGAAGCTTTCTTT.

This clonotype was found many times. The CDR3 loop is CASRKTGQGHEQYF. CDR3 DNA sequence: TGTGCCAGCAGAAAAACGGGACAGGGACACGAGCAGTACTTC. The chain uses TRBV28 and TRBJ2-7; 9 nucleotides match TRBD1. V shed 6 bases, J shed 5 bases, and the junction held 8 bases outside the gene matches. The CDR3 runs to 14 residues. Looked up from germline, CDR1 is MDHEN and CDR2 is SYDVKM. Together with reference TRBV28 and TRBJ2-7, the CDR3 gives the full variable domain: DVKVTQSSRYLVKRTGEKVFLECVQDMDHENMFWYRQDPGLGLRLIYFSYDVKMKEKGDIPEGYSVSREKKERFSLILESASTNQTSMYLCASRKTGQGHEQYFGPGTRLTVT.

This clonotype was seen repeatedly, ten times or more. J is TRBJ2-1 and V is TRBV20-1; 15 positions match TRBD2. The V and J ends lost 4 bases and 7 bases, in that order; junction bases with no gene match: 11. Per germline, CDR1 DFQATT and CDR2 SNEGSKA (reference sequence). This CDR3 has 17 amino acids. CDR3 DNA: TGCAGTGCTATAGACAGGAGGACTAGCGGGAGGGATAATGAGCAGTTCTTC. It translates to CSAIDRRTSGRDNEQFF.

This clonotype was observed a few times. Since a much larger clone is just one base distant, this may be a read error. The gene calls are TRBV5-1 and TRBJ1-1, with D possibly matching TRBD1 (5 bases). The germline gives CDR1 SGHRS, CDR2 YFSETQ. The CDR3 loop spans 17 amino acids. CDR3 bases: TGCGCCAGCAGCTTGGCCGAAACGGCCAGGGTGAACACTGAATCTTTCTTT. Its translation is CASSLAETARVNTESFF.

The J gene is TRBJ2-1, the V gene TRBV5-1, with D perhaps TRBD1 (6 bases). Germline loops: CDR1 SGHRS, CDR2 YFSETQ. The V end lost 3 bases, the J end lost 7 bases, and 17 bases lay between the germline ends. The CDR3 length is 15 residues. The CDR3 is CASSSGDTATNEQFF. In DNA, the CDR3 is TGCGCCAGCAGCTCCGGGGACACCGCAACGAATGAGCAGTTCTTC.

The chain has TRBV14 and TRBJ2-4; the D gene is possibly TRBD2 (5 bases). CDR3 length equals 16 residues. Between the trimmed V and J ends, which lost 1 base and 1 base, there was a span of 11 bases. CDR1 is SGHDN, CDR2 FVKESK, per germline. This CDR3 is CASSQGDGVAKNIQYF. CDR3 nucleotide sequence: TGTGCCAGCAGCCAAGGAGACGGGGTCGCCAAAAACATTCAGTACTTC.

This clonotype has at least ten counts. The V and J genes are TRBV3-1 and TRBJ1-1; D unclear. CDR3 length: 15 amino acids. Germline assignment: CDR1 LGHDT and CDR2 YNNKEL (reference sequence). Trimming stripped 0 bases from V and 0 bases from J, with 8 bases between. The CDR3 region is CASSQDMGVNTEAFF. The CDR3 DNA follows: TGTGCCAGCAGCCAAGATATGGGTGTGAACACTGAAGCTTTCTTT.

This clonotype has ten or more counts. The chain couples TRBV27 to TRBJ2-7; D perhaps matches TRBD2 (6 bases). Germline values: CDR1 MNHEY, CDR2 SMNVEV (reference sequence). Trimming stripped 5 bases from V and 2 bases from J, with 19 bases between. The CDR3 runs 16 residues. CDR3 sequence reads: CASSARNTGRPYEQYF. The CDR3 coding sequence is TGTGCCAGCAGTGCCCGAAATACCGGGAGACCCTACGAGCAGTACTTC.

This clonotype appeared a few times. J is TRBJ1-2 and V is TRBV30; 12 nucleotides agree with TRBD1. The length of the CDR3 is 15 residues. Germline CDR1 GTSNPN, CDR2 SVGIG (reference sequence). V shed 4 bases, J shed 4 bases, and the junction held 7 bases outside the gene matches. The CDR3 loop reads CAWMGQGAGVYGYTF. The CDR3 DNA is TGTGCCTGGATGGGACAGGGGGCGGGCGTCTATGGCTACACCTTC.

This chain uses TRBV6-6 with TRBJ1-4; 7 bases line up with TRBD1. The CDR3 contains 14 residues. J gave up 7 bases and V 2 bases, and 4 bases lay outside the gene matches. From germline, CDR1 is MNHNY and CDR2 SVGAGI (reference sequence). The CDR3 here is CASSYGQGGEKLFF. The CDR3 region has the DNA TGTGCCAGCAGTTACGGCCAGGGGGGTGAAAAACTGTTTTTT.

This clonotype turned up a few times. The rearrangement joins TRBV4-1 to TRBJ1-5; 12 bases are a match to TRBD1. The CDR3 has 17 residues. The germline V gene encodes CDR1 MGHRA and CDR2 YSYEKL. The J segment lost 4 bases and the V segment lost 4 bases, leaving 8 bases of the junction unmatched. The CDR3 loop reads CASSPRGQGAPNQPQHF. The CDR3 DNA reads TGCGCCAGCAGCCCACGGGGACAGGGGGCTCCGAATCAGCCCCAGCATTTT.